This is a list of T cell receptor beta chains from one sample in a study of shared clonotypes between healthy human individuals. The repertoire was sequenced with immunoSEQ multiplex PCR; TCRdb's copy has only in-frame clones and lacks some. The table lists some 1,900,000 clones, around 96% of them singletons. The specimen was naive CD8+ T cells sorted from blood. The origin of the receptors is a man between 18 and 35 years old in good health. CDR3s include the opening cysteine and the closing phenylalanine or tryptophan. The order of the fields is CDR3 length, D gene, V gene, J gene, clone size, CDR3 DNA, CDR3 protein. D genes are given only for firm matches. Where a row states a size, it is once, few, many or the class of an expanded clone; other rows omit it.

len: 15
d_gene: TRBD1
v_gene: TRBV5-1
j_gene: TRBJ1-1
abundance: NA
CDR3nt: TGCGCCAGCAGATCCGGGACAGGCGGGAACACTGAAGCTTTCTTT
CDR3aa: CASRSGTGGNTEAFF

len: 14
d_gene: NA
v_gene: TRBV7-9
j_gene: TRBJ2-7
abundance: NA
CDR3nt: TGTGCCAGCAGCTCCTCAGGGAAGCGCCACGAGCAGTACTTC
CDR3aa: CASSSSGKRHEQYF

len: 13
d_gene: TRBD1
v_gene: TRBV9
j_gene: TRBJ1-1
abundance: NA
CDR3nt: TGTGCCAGCAGCGCCGAGACAGGGACTGAAGCTTTCTTT
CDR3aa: CASSAETGTEAFF

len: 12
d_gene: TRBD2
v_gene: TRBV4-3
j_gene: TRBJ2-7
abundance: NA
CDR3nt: TGCGCCAGCAGCCCGGGGGGCTACGAGCAGTACTTC
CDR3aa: CASSPGGYEQYF

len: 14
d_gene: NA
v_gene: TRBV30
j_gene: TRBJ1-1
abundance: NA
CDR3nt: TGTGCCTGGGCGCGGGGGGCGGGTCGGACTGAAGCTTTCTTT
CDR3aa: CAWARGAGRTEAFF

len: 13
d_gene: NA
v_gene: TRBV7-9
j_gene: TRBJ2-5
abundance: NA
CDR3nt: TGTGCCAGCAGCTTAGTCAACCAAGAGACCCAGTACTTC
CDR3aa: CASSLVNQETQYF

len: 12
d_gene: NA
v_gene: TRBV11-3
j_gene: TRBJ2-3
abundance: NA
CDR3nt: TGTGCCAGCAGCTTAGGGGCGGATACGCAGTATTTT
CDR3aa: CASSLGADTQYF

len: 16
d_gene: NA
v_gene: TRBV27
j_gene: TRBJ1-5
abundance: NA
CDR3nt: TGTGCCAGCTCGGCCGGACGGGTCCAGTCGGATCAGCCCCAGCATTTT
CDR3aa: CASSAGRVQSDQPQHF

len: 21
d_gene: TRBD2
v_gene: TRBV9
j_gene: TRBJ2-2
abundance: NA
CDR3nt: TGTGCCAGCAGCTCTTCGGGACTAGCGGGAGTACGGATAGGGGACACCGGGGAGCTGTTTTTT
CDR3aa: CASSSSGLAGVRIGDTGELFF

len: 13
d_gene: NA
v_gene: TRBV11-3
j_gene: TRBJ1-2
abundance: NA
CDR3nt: TGTGCCAGCAGCAAATCTAGGGACTATGGCTACACCTTC
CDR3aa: CASSKSRDYGYTF

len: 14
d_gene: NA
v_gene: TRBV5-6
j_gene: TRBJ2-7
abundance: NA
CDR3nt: TGTGCCAGCAGCTTGGCAGGAGCCCTTTACGAGCAGTACTTC
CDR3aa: CASSLAGALYEQYF

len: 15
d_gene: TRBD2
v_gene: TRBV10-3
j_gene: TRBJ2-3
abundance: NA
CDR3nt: TGTGCCATCAGTGAACGCGGGGGGGTCCCAGATACGCAGTATTTT
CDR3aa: CAISERGGVPDTQYF

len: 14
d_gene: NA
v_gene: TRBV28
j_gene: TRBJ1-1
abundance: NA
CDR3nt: TGTGCCAGCAGTTTTAGGGCTCGGGGCACTGAAGCTTTCTTT
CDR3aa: CASSFRARGTEAFF

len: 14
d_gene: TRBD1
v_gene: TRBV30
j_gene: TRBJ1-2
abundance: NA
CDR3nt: TGTGCCTGGAGTGGGGTGGGGGACAGCGGAGGCTACACCTTC
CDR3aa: CAWSGVGDSGGYTF

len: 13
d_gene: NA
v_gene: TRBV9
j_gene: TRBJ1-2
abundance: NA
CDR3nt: TGTGCCAGCAGCGTAGCGGGTAACTATGGCTACACCTTC
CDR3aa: CASSVAGNYGYTF

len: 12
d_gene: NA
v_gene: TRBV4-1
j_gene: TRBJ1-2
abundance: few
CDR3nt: TGCGCCAGCAGCCAGGCGGCGTATGGCTACACCTTC
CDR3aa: CASSQAAYGYTF

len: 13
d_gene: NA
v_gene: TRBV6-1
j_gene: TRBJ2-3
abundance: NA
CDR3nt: TGTGCCAGCAGTGGGTATACCCCAGATACGCAGTATTTT
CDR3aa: CASSGYTPDTQYF

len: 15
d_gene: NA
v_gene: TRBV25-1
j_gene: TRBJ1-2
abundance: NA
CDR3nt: TGTGCCAGCAGTGAATTTGAGGGGCGGAACTATGGCTACACCTTC
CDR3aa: CASSEFEGRNYGYTF

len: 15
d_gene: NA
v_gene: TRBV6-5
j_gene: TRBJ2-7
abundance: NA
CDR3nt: TGTGCCAGCAGTTACTCGACCGGGAGTGCCTACGAGCAGTACTTC
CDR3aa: CASSYSTGSAYEQYF

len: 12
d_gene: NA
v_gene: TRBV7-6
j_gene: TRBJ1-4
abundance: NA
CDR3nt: TGTGCCAGCAGCTCCTCGCCCGAAAAACTGTTTTTT
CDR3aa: CASSSSPEKLFF

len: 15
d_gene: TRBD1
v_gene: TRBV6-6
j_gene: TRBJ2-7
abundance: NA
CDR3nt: TGTGCCAGCAGTTACGGGACAGGCGAATTCTACGAGCAGTACTTC
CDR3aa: CASSYGTGEFYEQYF

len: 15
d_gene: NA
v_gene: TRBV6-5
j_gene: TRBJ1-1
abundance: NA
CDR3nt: TGTGCCAGCAGTTACTCCCCCACAGGGTACACTGAAGCTTTCTTT
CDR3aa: CASSYSPTGYTEAFF

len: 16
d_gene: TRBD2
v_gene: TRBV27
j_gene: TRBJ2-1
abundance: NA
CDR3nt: TGTGCCAGCAGTGGGACCCGGGAGGTGGGGTACAATGAGCAGTTCTTC
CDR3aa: CASSGTREVGYNEQFF

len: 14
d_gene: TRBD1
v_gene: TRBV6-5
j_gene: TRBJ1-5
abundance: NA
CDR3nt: TGTGCCAGCAGAACAACAGGGGGCAGTCAGCCCCAGCATTTT
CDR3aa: CASRTTGGSQPQHF

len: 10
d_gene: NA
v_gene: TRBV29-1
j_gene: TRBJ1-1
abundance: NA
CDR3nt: TGCAGCGTCCAGGGGCCTGAAGCTTTCTTT
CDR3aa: CSVQGPEAFF

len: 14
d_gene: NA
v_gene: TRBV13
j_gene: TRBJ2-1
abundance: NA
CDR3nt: TGTGCCAGCAGCTTATCCAGGACAGACAATGAGCAGTTCTTC
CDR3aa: CASSLSRTDNEQFF

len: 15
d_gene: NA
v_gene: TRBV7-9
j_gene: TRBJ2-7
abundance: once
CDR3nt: TGTGCCAGCAGCTCAGGACCGACAGACCTCTACGAGCAGTACTTC
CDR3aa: CASSSGPTDLYEQYF

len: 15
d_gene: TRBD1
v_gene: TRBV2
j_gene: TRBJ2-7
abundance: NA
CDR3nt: TGTGCCAGCAGTGACCCGGGACAGCTAACCTACGAGCAGTACTTC
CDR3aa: CASSDPGQLTYEQYF

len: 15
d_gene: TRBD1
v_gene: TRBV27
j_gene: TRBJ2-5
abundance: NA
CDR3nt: TGTGCCAGCAGAGTTTTACAGGGGGCGGCAGAGACCCAGTACTTC
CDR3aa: CASRVLQGAAETQYF

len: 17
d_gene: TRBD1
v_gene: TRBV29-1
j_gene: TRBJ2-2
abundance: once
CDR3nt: TGCAGCGCTGATTTTGGGGACAGGCCCTCGGTCACCGGGGAGCTGTTTTTT
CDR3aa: CSADFGDRPSVTGELFF

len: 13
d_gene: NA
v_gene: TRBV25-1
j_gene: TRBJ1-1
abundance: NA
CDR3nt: TGTGCCAGCAGTGAATCCCCAAGGGATGAAGCTTTCTTT
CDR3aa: CASSESPRDEAFF

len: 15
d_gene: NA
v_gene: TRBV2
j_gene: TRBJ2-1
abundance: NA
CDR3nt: TGTGCCAGCAGTGAAGGGGGAGCACCCTACAATGAGCAGTTCTTC
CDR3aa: CASSEGGAPYNEQFF

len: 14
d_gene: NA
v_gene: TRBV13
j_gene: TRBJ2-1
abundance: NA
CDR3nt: TGTGCCAGCAGCTTAGGTCAGGGGCCTACAGAGCAGTTCTTC
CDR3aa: CASSLGQGPTEQFF

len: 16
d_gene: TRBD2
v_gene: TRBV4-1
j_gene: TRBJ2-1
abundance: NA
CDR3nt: TGCGCCAGCAGCCGAGTAGCGGGAGGGACGGGGAATGAGCAGTTCTTC
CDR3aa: CASSRVAGGTGNEQFF

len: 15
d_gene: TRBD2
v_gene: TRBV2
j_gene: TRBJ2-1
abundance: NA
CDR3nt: TGTGCCACCCTCGGGGCGGGGGGGACCTACAATGAGCAGTTCTTC
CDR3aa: CATLGAGGTYNEQFF

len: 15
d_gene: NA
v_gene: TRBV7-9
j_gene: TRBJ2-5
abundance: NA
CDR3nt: TGTGCCAGCAGCGGCGAGGGGTCTACCCAAGAGACCCAGTACTTC
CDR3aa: CASSGEGSTQETQYF

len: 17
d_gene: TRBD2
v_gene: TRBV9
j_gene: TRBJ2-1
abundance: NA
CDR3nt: TGTGCCAGCAGCGTAGAGTCGGCGGGAGGGCGTGGCGATGAGCAGTTCTTC
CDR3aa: CASSVESAGGRGDEQFF

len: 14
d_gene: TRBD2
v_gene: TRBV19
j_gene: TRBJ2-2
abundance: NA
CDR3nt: TGTGCCACTAAGACTAGCGGGGACACCGGGGAGCTGTTTTTT
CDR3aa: CATKTSGDTGELFF

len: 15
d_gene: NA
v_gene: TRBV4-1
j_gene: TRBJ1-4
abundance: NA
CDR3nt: TGCGCCAGCAGCCAAGATCGCGTAACTAATGAAAAACTGTTTTTT
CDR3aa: CASSQDRVTNEKLFF

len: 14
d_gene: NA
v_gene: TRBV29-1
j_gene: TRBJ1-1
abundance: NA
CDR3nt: TGCAGCGTGGTTCCGACAGGAGGAAGCACTGAAGCTTTCTTT
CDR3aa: CSVVPTGGSTEAFF